This is a list of T cell receptor beta chains from one sample in a study of blood T cell repertoires in COVID-19. Some clones are missing from TCRdb's copy, which holds only in-frame ones; the method was immunoSEQ multiplex PCR. The data hold fewer than 200,000 clones, with around 90% observed a single time. Sequencing was performed on peripheral blood. The receptors here all came from a man between 18 and 29 years old with COVID-19, enrolled during active disease. CDR3s include the opening cysteine and the closing phenylalanine or tryptophan. Fields, in order: D gene, J gene, V gene, clone size, CDR3 DNA, CDR3 protein. The D gene is left open where the match is weak. Only some rows state a clone size, as once, few, many or a class for expanded clones.

d_call: TRBD2
j_call: TRBJ2-1
v_call: TRBV11-2
clone_size: -
cdr3_nt: TGTGCCAGCGGGCCCCCCGGGGGGGTCAAGCCAGTCAATGAGCAGTTCTTC
cdr3_aa: CASGPPGGVKPVNEQFF

d_call: -
j_call: TRBJ2-2
v_call: TRBV7-2
clone_size: -
cdr3_nt: TGTGCCAGCAGCGTTGCAGGAGGAGCGAACACCGGGGAGCTGTTTTTT
cdr3_aa: CASSVAGGANTGELFF

d_call: -
j_call: TRBJ2-3
v_call: TRBV3-1/TRBV3-2
clone_size: -
cdr3_nt: TGTGCCAGCAGCCAATGGAGGGGACTGAGCACAGATACGCAGTATTTT
cdr3_aa: CASSQWRGLSTDTQYF

d_call: TRBD2
j_call: TRBJ2-7
v_call: TRBV25-1
clone_size: -
cdr3_nt: TGTGCCAGCTCCGGGCGGGGGGCCTACGAGCAGTACTTC
cdr3_aa: CASSGRGAYEQYF

d_call: TRBD1
j_call: TRBJ2-1
v_call: TRBV6-1
clone_size: -
cdr3_nt: TGTGCCAGCAGTGAAATAGACAGGGGTTTCGACAATGAGCAGTTCTTC
cdr3_aa: CASSEIDRGFDNEQFF

d_call: TRBD2
j_call: TRBJ2-1
v_call: TRBV2
clone_size: -
cdr3_nt: TGTGCCAGCAGTGAGGTAGCGGGCTTATACAATGAGCAGTTCTTC
cdr3_aa: CASSEVAGLYNEQFF

d_call: -
j_call: TRBJ1-3
v_call: TRBV28
clone_size: -
cdr3_nt: TGTGCCAGCAGTTTCTTTGCAGGGGATGGAAACACCATATATTTT
cdr3_aa: CASSFFAGDGNTIYF

d_call: TRBD2
j_call: TRBJ2-1
v_call: TRBV6-5
clone_size: -
cdr3_nt: TGTGCCAGCAGTCGAGGGACTAGCGGGTACAATGAGCAGTTCTTC
cdr3_aa: CASSRGTSGYNEQFF

d_call: -
j_call: TRBJ1-5
v_call: TRBV27
clone_size: -
cdr3_nt: TGTGCCAGCAGTTTCGGGACACCGAATCAGCCCCAGCATTTT
cdr3_aa: CASSFGTPNQPQHF

d_call: TRBD1
j_call: TRBJ1-3
v_call: TRBV5-3
clone_size: -
cdr3_nt: TGTGCCAGAAGCTTGGCCGGGACAGGAATCCAACTGCTCTCTGGAAACACCATATATTTT
cdr3_aa: CARSLAGTGIQLLSGNTIYF

d_call: TRBD2
j_call: TRBJ2-1
v_call: TRBV6-4
clone_size: -
cdr3_nt: TGTGCCAGCAAGACGACTAGCGGGAGTCACAATGAGCAGTTCTTC
cdr3_aa: CASKTTSGSHNEQFF

d_call: -
j_call: TRBJ1-2
v_call: TRBV28
clone_size: -
cdr3_nt: TGTGCCAGCAGCCGACCTGTGGGGCTAAACTATGGCTACACCTTC
cdr3_aa: CASSRPVGLNYGYTF

d_call: -
j_call: TRBJ1-5
v_call: TRBV21-1
clone_size: -
cdr3_nt: TGTGCCAGCACCACTTTTTGGGGAGTTAACTCTCAGCCCCAGCATTTT
cdr3_aa: CASTTFWGVNSQPQHF

d_call: -
j_call: TRBJ2-2
v_call: TRBV7-8
clone_size: -
cdr3_nt: TGTGCCAGCAGTATTAGGGGTACCGGGGAGCTGTTTTTT
cdr3_aa: CASSIRGTGELFF

d_call: -
j_call: TRBJ1-4
v_call: TRBV27
clone_size: -
cdr3_nt: TGTGCCAGCGGCCGCGGAGGTGAAAAACTGCTTTTT
cdr3_aa: CASGRGGEKLLF

d_call: TRBD2
j_call: TRBJ2-3
v_call: TRBV27
clone_size: -
cdr3_nt: TGTGCCAGCACTCGGACTAGCGGGGGCACAGATACGCAGTATTTT
cdr3_aa: CASTRTSGGTDTQYF

d_call: -
j_call: TRBJ2-1
v_call: TRBV4-1
clone_size: -
cdr3_nt: TGCGCCAGCAGCCAAAGATGGGCGGGTAGGTTTAATGAGCAGTTCTTC
cdr3_aa: CASSQRWAGRFNEQFF

d_call: TRBD1
j_call: TRBJ2-1
v_call: TRBV7-9
clone_size: -
cdr3_nt: TGTGCCAGCAGCTTCGGACAGGGGGCGAATGAGCAGTTCTTC
cdr3_aa: CASSFGQGANEQFF

d_call: -
j_call: TRBJ2-1
v_call: TRBV25-1
clone_size: -
cdr3_nt: TGTGCCAGCAGTGGCGGACAGTCTTGGGGCAATGAGCAGTTCTTC
cdr3_aa: CASSGGQSWGNEQFF

d_call: TRBD1
j_call: TRBJ1-1
v_call: TRBV19
clone_size: -
cdr3_nt: TGTGCCAGCTTTATCTCAGGGGGGATGCTAGGAACTGAAGCTTTCTTT
cdr3_aa: CASFISGGMLGTEAFF

d_call: TRBD1
j_call: TRBJ1-6
v_call: TRBV5-4
clone_size: once
cdr3_nt: TGTGCCAGCAGCCCTGGGGGACAGCATAATTCACCCCTCCACTTT
cdr3_aa: CASSPGGQHNSPLHF

d_call: -
j_call: TRBJ2-4
v_call: TRBV4-2
clone_size: -
cdr3_nt: TGTGCCAGCAGCCAAGAAACCGGGACCGCAGCCTCGGGAGACATTCAGTACTTC
cdr3_aa: CASSQETGTAASGDIQYF

d_call: TRBD2
j_call: TRBJ2-1
v_call: TRBV10-3
clone_size: -
cdr3_nt: TGTGCCATCAGTGAGTCCAGCGGGAGACCCTACAATGAGCAGTTCTTC
cdr3_aa: CAISESSGRPYNEQFF

d_call: TRBD1
j_call: TRBJ1-2
v_call: TRBV6-2/TRBV6-3
clone_size: -
cdr3_nt: TGTGCCAGCAGTCATCACAGGGGTATCTATGGCTACACCTTC
cdr3_aa: CASSHHRGIYGYTF

d_call: TRBD1
j_call: TRBJ1-4
v_call: TRBV4-1
clone_size: -
cdr3_nt: TGCGCCAGCAGCCAAGATCTTACAGGGGAAGGTGAAAAACTGTTTTTT
cdr3_aa: CASSQDLTGEGEKLFF

d_call: -
j_call: TRBJ1-2
v_call: TRBV2
clone_size: -
cdr3_nt: TGTGCCAGCAGTGAGTTCAGGCGGGGTCCTGAGAACTATGGCTACACCTTC
cdr3_aa: CASSEFRRGPENYGYTF

d_call: -
j_call: TRBJ2-1
v_call: TRBV4-1
clone_size: -
cdr3_nt: TGCGCCAGCAGCCATAGGAGCCACAATGAGCAGTTCTTC
cdr3_aa: CASSHRSHNEQFF

d_call: TRBD2
j_call: TRBJ2-2
v_call: TRBV4-3
clone_size: -
cdr3_nt: TGCGCCAGCAGCCGGAACAACATAGCGGGAGGGTTATACGGGGAGCTGTTTTTT
cdr3_aa: CASSRNNIAGGLYGELFF

d_call: -
j_call: TRBJ2-1
v_call: TRBV5-6
clone_size: -
cdr3_nt: TGTGCCAGCAGAGTAACAGGCGATGAGCAGTTCTTC
cdr3_aa: CASRVTGDEQFF

d_call: TRBD2
j_call: TRBJ2-7
v_call: TRBV7-9
clone_size: -
cdr3_nt: TGTGCCAGCAGCTTAGATACCACTAGCGGGAGCTACGAGCAGTACTTC
cdr3_aa: CASSLDTTSGSYEQYF

d_call: TRBD2
j_call: TRBJ2-3
v_call: TRBV4-3
clone_size: -
cdr3_nt: TGCGCCAGCAGCCACAGACTAGCGGGATTGGATACGCAGTATTTT
cdr3_aa: CASSHRLAGLDTQYF

d_call: -
j_call: TRBJ1-2
v_call: TRBV28
clone_size: -
cdr3_nt: TGTGCCAGCCTGGGCACGGATAACTATGGCTACACCTTC
cdr3_aa: CASLGTDNYGYTF

d_call: TRBD2
j_call: TRBJ2-1
v_call: TRBV19
clone_size: -
cdr3_nt: TGTGCCAGTAGTATCGGGGGGTCCTACAATGAGCAGTTCTTC
cdr3_aa: CASSIGGSYNEQFF

d_call: -
j_call: TRBJ1-1
v_call: TRBV5-1
clone_size: -
cdr3_nt: TGCGCCAGCAGCTTGGCAGTGAACACTGAAGCTTTCTTT
cdr3_aa: CASSLAVNTEAFF

d_call: -
j_call: TRBJ2-2
v_call: TRBV2
clone_size: once
cdr3_nt: TGTGCCAGCAGATCCTACACCGGGGAGCTGTTTTTT
cdr3_aa: CASRSYTGELFF

d_call: TRBD1
j_call: TRBJ1-2
v_call: TRBV7-2
clone_size: -
cdr3_nt: TGTGCCAGCAGCGTAGGACAGGGGTGGAGTGGCTACACCTTC
cdr3_aa: CASSVGQGWSGYTF

d_call: TRBD1
j_call: TRBJ1-3
v_call: TRBV6-5
clone_size: -
cdr3_nt: TGTGCCAGCAGACTGACAGGGTTAGGAAACACCATATATTTT
cdr3_aa: CASRLTGLGNTIYF

d_call: -
j_call: TRBJ2-2
v_call: TRBV11-2
clone_size: -
cdr3_nt: TGTGCCAGCAGCTCCTACACCGGGGAGCTGTTTTTT
cdr3_aa: CASSSYTGELFF

d_call: TRBD2
j_call: TRBJ2-3
v_call: TRBV7-8
clone_size: few
cdr3_nt: TGTGCCAGCAGCCCCACGGTAGCGGGATTGATCAAGGCAGATACGCAGTATTTT
cdr3_aa: CASSPTVAGLIKADTQYF

d_call: TRBD1
j_call: TRBJ1-5
v_call: TRBV20-1
clone_size: -
cdr3_nt: TGCAGTGCCAGTGGACAGGGCAATCAGCCCCAGCATTTT
cdr3_aa: CSASGQGNQPQHF

d_call: TRBD1
j_call: TRBJ1-1
v_call: TRBV6-5
clone_size: -
cdr3_nt: TGTGCCAGCAGTTACCGACAGGGGGCGAAGGAAGCTTTCTTT
cdr3_aa: CASSYRQGAKEAFF

d_call: -
j_call: TRBJ1-2
v_call: TRBV28
clone_size: -
cdr3_nt: TGTGCCACGCACGTCTATGGGGGGAGGCGGCACTATGGCTACACCTTC
cdr3_aa: CATHVYGGRRHYGYTF

d_call: -
j_call: TRBJ2-7
v_call: TRBV13
clone_size: -
cdr3_nt: TGTGCCAGCAGCTCCTACCCAGCGGGTCCCTACGAGCAGTACTTC
cdr3_aa: CASSSYPAGPYEQYF

d_call: TRBD1
j_call: TRBJ1-1
v_call: TRBV7-2
clone_size: once
cdr3_nt: TGTGCCAGCAGCTCTATCCTGACAGGGGAAGCTTTCTTT
cdr3_aa: CASSSILTGEAFF

d_call: -
j_call: TRBJ2-3
v_call: TRBV12-5
clone_size: -
cdr3_nt: TGTGCTAGTGGTTCGGACAGACGCACAGATACGCAGTATTTT
cdr3_aa: CASGSDRRTDTQYF